The source of this T cell receptor beta chain is a study of siplizumab effects on memory and regulatory T cells. Measured with immunoSEQ multiplex PCR; TCRdb has only the in-frame clones, and not every one. Of more than 95,000 clones in the sample, 85% to 95% were seen once. Unmatched junction bases numbered 7, after V lost 5 bases and J lost 5 bases. This CDR3 contains 14 residues. Germline CDR1 is MNHNY and CDR2 is SVGAGI (reference sequence). Sequenced input: CD4+ T cells sorted from blood. The J gene is TRBJ2-7, the V gene TRBV6-6; 9 nucleotides line up with TRBD2. This receptor was identified in a human donor in good health. The CDR3 region is CASSPPGLANEQYF. CDR3 bases: TGTGCCAGCAGTCCTCCGGGACTAGCTAACGAGCAGTACTTC.